These 29 T cell receptor beta chains share one sample of origin, sequenced in a study of blood T cells in healthy people across ages. Next came a second PCR, run for roughly 6 to 11 cycles, which used a sample-barcoded 5' primer along with a J-beta primer mix. TCRdb used MiXCR to reprocess the 5' RACE reads, holding one entry per CDR3 protein. The table lists almost 1 million distinct CDR3 sequences, around 54% of them singletons. Sequencing was done on a sample of blood. The receptors were gathered from a woman aged 60-70 years in good health.

This clonotype was counted a few times. The V gene is TRBV30, the J gene TRBJ2-7; 8 nucleotides agree with TRBD2. Germline CDR1 is GTSNPN and CDR2 is SVGIG (reference sequence). With 1 base clipped from V and 5 bases from J, the junction kept 4 bases outside the gene matches. This CDR3 region has 13 residues. The CDR3 region has the DNA TGTGCCTGGAGTGGCGGGGGGCCAAACGAGCAGTACTTC. Its protein product is CAWSGGGPNEQYF.

This clonotype has just one count. The gene calls are TRBV7-2 and TRBJ2-7, with D possibly being TRBD1 (6 bases). This CDR3 has 15 residues. Per germline, CDR1 SGHTA and CDR2 FQGNSA. V was pared by 5 bases and J by 3 bases, with 17 bases between. The DNA of the CDR3 is TGTGCCAGCAGCCCGCCGGGACACCGGGGCTACGAGCAGTACTTC. Its protein product is CASSPPGHRGYEQYF.

This clonotype occurred a few times. V and J are TRBV12-3 or TRBV12-4 and TRBJ2-2; 9 bases line up with TRBD1. This CDR3 region has 14 residues. The ends lost 6 bases at V and 3 bases at J; junction bases unmatched: 2. The CDR3 spells CASRRTGDTGELFF. The CDR3 DNA follows: TGTGCCAGCAGACGGACAGGGGACACCGGGGAGCTGTTTTTT.

The rearrangement uses TRBV10-3 and TRBJ2-7; possible D gene TRBD1, 6 bases. V lost 3 bases to trimming and J lost 4 bases, with 16 bases between them. The CDR3 is 15 amino acids. Germline V gene data show CDR1 as ENHRY and CDR2 as SYGVKD. CDR3 bases: TGTGCCATCAGTGAAGGACAGATTAACTGGTACGAGCAGTACTTC. Amino acid sequence: CAISEGQINWYEQYF.

The chain uses TRBV18 and TRBJ2-7; the match to TRBD1 covers 9 bases. The CDR3 has 13 residues. The trim removed 6 bases at V and 3 bases at J, leaving 3 bases unmatched. The germline V gene has CDR1 KGHSH and CDR2 LQKENI. The CDR3 coding sequence is TGTGCCAGCTCCGCGGACAGGGGCTACGAGCAGTACTTC. Translation: CASSADRGYEQYF.

The V gene is TRBV28, the J gene TRBJ2-7; the D gene could be TRBD1 or TRBD2 (6 bases each). The CDR3 runs to 14 residues. Deletions cut 8 bases from V and 1 base from J, with 15 bases between. Germline assignment: CDR1 MDHEN and CDR2 SYDVKM. In DNA, the CDR3 is TGTGCCAGCGGAGGGCAGGGGAGGTCCTACGAGCAGTACTTC. It encodes CASGGQGRSYEQYF.

This clonotype came up a few times. The rearrangement joins TRBV7-9 to TRBJ2-1; D is unresolved. This CDR3 has 11 residues. Germline loops: CDR1 SEHNR, CDR2 FQNEAQ (reference sequence). V dropped 3 bases and J dropped 8 bases, with 5 bases sitting between them. The DNA for the CDR3 is TGTGCCAGCAGCTTCGGTTATGAGCAGTTCTTC. Encoded protein: CASSFGYEQFF.

This chain links TRBV2 with TRBJ2-7; TRBD1 is a possible D gene (6 bases). The CDR3 is 13 residues long. The germline V and J ends were trimmed by 11 bases and 3 bases, with 17 bases remaining between them. Per germline, CDR1 SNHLY and CDR2 FYNNEI. This CDR3 is CACRQVRGYEQYF. The CDR3 DNA follows: TGTGCCTGTCGACAGGTCAGGGGCTACGAGCAGTACTTC.

The chain uses TRBV5-6 and TRBJ2-5; D not certain. Trimming removed 3 bases from V and 4 bases from J, with 13 bases in between. The CDR3 covers 14 residues. Germline CDR1 reads SGHDT; CDR2 reads YYEEEE. This CDR3 reads CASSSPGQLETQYF. CDR3 bases: TGTGCCAGCAGCTCCCCCGGGCAGTTAGAGACCCAGTACTTC.

This chain uses TRBV4-3 with TRBJ1-5; possible D gene TRBD1, 5 bases. This CDR3 region has 15 residues. Germline V gene sequence: CDR1 LGHNA, CDR2 YSLEER. The V and J ends lost 4 bases and 6 bases respectively, with 16 bases between them. The CDR3: CASSRTGPRGQPQHF. Here the CDR3 DNA reads TGCGCCAGCAGCCGAACAGGCCCTAGAGGTCAGCCCCAGCATTTT.

The chain employs TRBV12-3 or TRBV12-4 and TRBJ1-2; D not resolved. V shed 5 bases and J shed 7 bases, with 17 bases lying between them. The CDR3 runs 14 residues. The CDR3 DNA reads as TGTGCCAGCAGTCTAGAAACCCTAGGATCTGGCTACACCTTC. Protein product: CASSLETLGSGYTF.

V usage is TRBV15 and J usage is TRBJ1-2; D uncertain. V was cut by 5 bases and J by 12 bases, with 19 bases left in between. CDR1 and CDR2 from the germline V gene are LNHNV and YYDKDF (reference sequence). CDR3 length equals 13 residues. CDR3 region: CATSQTHSRPHTF. DNA of the CDR3: TGTGCCACCAGCCAAACTCACAGCCGCCCTCACACCTTC.

The chain uses TRBV2 and TRBJ2-5, with 11 bases matching TRBD1. TRBJ2-7 explains the end of the DNA better; the J call may be wrong. This CDR3 contains 15 residues. Per germline, CDR1 SNHLY and CDR2 FYNNEI. CDR3 protein: CASSPRTGGVGEQYF. CDR3 sequence (DNA): TGTGCCAGCAGTCCACGGACAGGGGGCGTGGGCGAGCAGTACTTC.

The chain joins TRBV28 to TRBJ2-7; a possible D gene is TRBD2 (5 bases). Deletions cut 2 bases from V and 3 bases from J, with 17 bases between. CDR1 is MDHEN and CDR2 is SYDVKM in the germline V gene. This CDR3 has 16 amino acids. DNA for the CDR3: TGTGCCAGCAGTTTACAGCTAACTAGGCCTGACTACGAGCAGTACTTC. Its translation: CASSLQLTRPDYEQYF.

About this clonotype itself: Germline and junction disagree at one end, which may indicate a read error. The CDR3 is CARQREGSRDAQYF. As DNA, the CDR3 is TGTGCCAGACAACGGGAGGGCTCGAGAGATGCGCAGTATTTT. This chain links TRBV2 with TRBJ2-3; 8 bases line up with TRBD2. Germline CDR1 SNHLY, CDR2 FYNNEI. This CDR3 region has 14 residues.

As concerns this clonotype: One end of the junction does not line up with germline, which may come from a read error. This sequence joins TRBV6-2 or TRBV6-3 and TRBJ2-1; 10 positions agree with TRBD2. The germline V gene encodes CDR1 MNHEY and CDR2 SVGEGT. The CDR3 contains 15 residues. The CDR3 protein is CAGSDTSGVGNEQFF. The DNA for the CDR3 is TGTGCCGGCAGTGATACTAGCGGGGTAGGAAATGAGCAGTTCTTC.

The chain employs TRBV6-2 or TRBV6-3 and TRBJ2-3; 8 nucleotides agree with TRBD1. Trimming removed 2 bases from V and 4 bases from J; junction bases left unmatched: 5. The germline gives CDR1 MNHEY, CDR2 SVGEGT. The CDR3 is made up of 15 amino acids. The CDR3 protein is CASSYAAGGSDTQYF. For the CDR3, the DNA is TGTGCCAGCAGTTACGCGGCAGGGGGCTCAGATACGCAGTATTTT.

The chain combines TRBV12-3 or TRBV12-4 with TRBJ2-7; no clear D. The CDR3 totals 14 residues. CDR3 DNA: TGTGCTCACCAGTTGCGGATCGGCTCCTACGAGCAGTACTTC. This codes for CAHQLRIGSYEQYF.

V and J are TRBV7-9 and TRBJ1-1; 7 bases match TRBD1. Trimming removed 1 base from V and 4 bases from J; junction bases left unmatched: 6. From germline, CDR1 is SEHNR and CDR2 FQNEAQ (reference sequence). The CDR3 totals 15 residues. Written as DNA, the CDR3 is TGTGCCAGCAGCTTAGTTGTAGGGGGCATCACTGAAGCTTTCTTT. It codes for CASSLVVGGITEAFF.

This sequence joins TRBV29-1 and TRBJ2-1; 10 positions agree with TRBD1. The CDR3 sequence is 14 residues long. The V gene end was trimmed by 6 bases and the J gene end by 7 bases; junction bases not matched to a gene: 9. In germline, CDR1 is SQVTM, CDR2 ANQGSEA. The CDR3 spells CSVAGTGERNEQFF. The CDR3 DNA is TGCAGCGTGGCCGGGACAGGGGAGAGGAATGAGCAGTTCTTC.

CDR3 nucleotide sequence: TGTGCTAGTGGTTTGGGGTCTAGCGGGGATGGTAAGGATACGCAGTATTTT. Translation gives CASGLGSSGDGKDTQYF. The chain recombines TRBV12-5 with TRBJ2-3; 9 bases line up with TRBD2. This CDR3 is built from 17 residues. The germline V gene encodes CDR1 LGHNT and CDR2 FRNRAP. J was trimmed by 6 bases and V by 1 base; bases with no gene match: 11.

This chain links TRBV15 with TRBJ2-1, with D maybe TRBD2 (6 bases). Germline V gene sequence: CDR1 LNHNV, CDR2 YYDKDF (reference sequence). Trimming took off 1 base at V and 3 bases at J, with 10 bases between the two ends. The CDR3 consists of 15 residues. The CDR3 coding sequence is TGTGCCACCAGCAGAGCAGGTAGCGGCTACAATGAGCAGTTCTTC. Translation: CATSRAGSGYNEQFF.

This clonotype was counted a few times. J is TRBJ2-3 and V is TRBV27; 9 bases map to TRBD2. Germline values: CDR1 MNHEY, CDR2 SMNVEV (reference sequence). The CDR3 length is 14 residues. Trimming at V came to 3 bases and at J to 9 bases, leaving 7 bases not matched to a gene. In DNA, the CDR3 is TGTGCCAGCAGTTTCGCCGGGACTAGCCGGACGCAGTATTTT. Translating it yields CASSFAGTSRTQYF.

The sample holds many counts of this clonotype. This sequence joins TRBV28 and TRBJ2-3; D is unresolved. Trimming took off 8 bases at V and 2 bases at J, with 17 bases between the two ends. CDR3 length: 15 residues. CDR1 and CDR2 from the germline V gene are MDHEN and SYDVKM. The CDR3 DNA follows: TGTGCCAGCGGAGAGGTGACGCCCTACACAGATACGCAGTATTTT. Translated, it gives CASGEVTPYTDTQYF.

There are a few counts of this clonotype. This chain joins TRBV12-3 or TRBV12-4 and TRBJ1-5; the D is unclear. The V end was cut by 3 bases, the J end by 7 bases, with 10 bases between. The CDR3 runs to 13 residues. As DNA, the CDR3 is TGTGCCAGCAGTTTTAGGCCACGGCAGCCCCAGCATTTT. Translation: CASSFRPRQPQHF.

The rearrangement joins TRBV10-3 to TRBJ1-2, with no clear D. CDR1 is ENHRY and CDR2 is SYGVKD in the germline V gene. V lost 6 bases and J 1 base, leaving 9 bases between the germline ends. This CDR3 is 13 amino acids long. DNA for the CDR3: TGTGCCATCAGCGAGGATCTTAACTATGGCTACACCTTC. This sequence encodes CAISEDLNYGYTF.

This clonotype appeared once. The genes are TRBV30 and TRBJ1-6; TRBD1 is a possible D gene (6 bases). CDR3 length: 11 residues. V dropped 8 bases and J dropped 7 bases, with 9 bases sitting between them. CDR1 is GTSNPN, CDR2 SVGIG, per germline (reference sequence). In nucleotides, the CDR3 is TGTGCCGGGGGCAGAAATTCACCCCTCCACTTT. It codes for CAGGRNSPLHF.

This clonotype occurred a few times. V is TRBV20-1 and J is TRBJ2-5; the match to TRBD2 covers 9 bases. The CDR3 consists of 15 residues. After removal of 6 bases from V and 7 bases from J, the junction contained 15 bases not matched to a gene. Germline CDR1 is DFQATT and CDR2 is SNEGSKA (reference sequence). The CDR3 sequence is CSATLVLAGQTTQYF. In DNA, the CDR3 is TGCAGTGCCACGCTAGTGCTAGCGGGACAAACGACCCAGTACTTC.

V usage is TRBV9 and J usage is TRBJ1-2, with D hard to call. Germline CDR1 reads SGDLS; CDR2 reads YYNGEE. This CDR3 has 15 amino acids. The V and J ends lost 4 bases and 0 bases respectively, with 13 bases between them. Here the CDR3 reads CASSPAPLTNYGYTF. CDR3 nucleotides: TGTGCCAGCAGCCCGGCTCCGCTAACTAACTATGGCTACACCTTC. The full variable domain, completed using reference TRBV9 and TRBJ1-2, is DSGVTQTPKHLITATGQRVTLRCSPRSGDLSVYWYQQSLDQGLQFLIQYYNGEERAKGNILERFSAQQFPDLHSELNLSSLELGDSALYFCASSPAPLTNYGYTFGSGTRLTVV.